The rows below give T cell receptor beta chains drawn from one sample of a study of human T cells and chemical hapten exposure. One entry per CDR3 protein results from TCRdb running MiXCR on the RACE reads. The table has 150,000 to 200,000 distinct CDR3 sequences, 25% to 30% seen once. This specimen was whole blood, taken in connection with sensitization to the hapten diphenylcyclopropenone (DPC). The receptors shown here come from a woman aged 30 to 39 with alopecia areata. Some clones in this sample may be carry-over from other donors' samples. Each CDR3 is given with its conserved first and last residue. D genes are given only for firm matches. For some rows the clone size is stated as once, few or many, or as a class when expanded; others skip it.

cdr3_aa: CSAREASGRGIEQFF
cdr3_nt: TGCAGTGCTAGAGAGGCCAGCGGGAGAGGAATTGAGCAGTTCTTC
j_call: TRBJ2-1
cdr3_length: 15
clone_size: -
d_call: TRBD2
v_call: TRBV20-1

cdr3_aa: CSASASRTSWASNSPLHF
cdr3_nt: TGCAGTGCTAGCGCCTCGAGGACATCCTGGGCGAGTAATTCACCCCTCCACTTT
j_call: TRBJ1-6
cdr3_length: 18
clone_size: -
d_call: -
v_call: TRBV20-1

cdr3_aa: CASRTSGLSYEQYF
cdr3_nt: TGTGCCAGCAGGACTTCGGGATTATCCTACGAGCAGTACTTC
j_call: TRBJ2-7
cdr3_length: 14
clone_size: -
d_call: -
v_call: TRBV12-3/TRBV12-4

cdr3_aa: CASSQEGTRTGELFF
cdr3_nt: TGTGCCAGCAGCCAAGAGGGGACGCGCACCGGGGAGCTGTTTTTT
j_call: TRBJ2-2
cdr3_length: 15
clone_size: -
d_call: -
v_call: TRBV4-2

cdr3_aa: CASSLGAGTSNTEAFF
cdr3_nt: TGTGCCAGCAGCTTAGGGGCAGGGACGTCGAACACTGAAGCTTTCTTT
j_call: TRBJ1-1
cdr3_length: 16
clone_size: few
d_call: -
v_call: TRBV7-9

cdr3_aa: CASSIAGTSGNYNEQFF
cdr3_nt: TGTGCCAGCAGCATAGCCGGGACTAGCGGGAATTACAATGAGCAGTTCTTC
j_call: TRBJ2-1
cdr3_length: 17
clone_size: -
d_call: TRBD2
v_call: TRBV7-3

cdr3_aa: CASSPATGRARHNEQFF
cdr3_nt: TGTGCCAGCAGTCCTGCCACGGGGCGGGCGAGGCACAATGAGCAGTTCTTC
j_call: TRBJ2-1
cdr3_length: 17
clone_size: -
d_call: -
v_call: TRBV28

cdr3_aa: CAWSLGTGVSSSPLHF
cdr3_nt: TGTGCCTGGAGTCTTGGGACAGGGGTCTCGAGTTCACCCCTCCACTTT
j_call: TRBJ1-6
cdr3_length: 16
clone_size: few
d_call: TRBD1
v_call: TRBV30

cdr3_aa: CASSKGTGEDYGYTF
cdr3_nt: TGCGCCAGCAGCAAAGGGACAGGGGAGGACTATGGCTACACCTTC
j_call: TRBJ1-2
cdr3_length: 15
clone_size: few
d_call: TRBD1
v_call: TRBV4-1

cdr3_aa: CASSEGRAPDEQFF
cdr3_nt: TGTGCCAGCAGTGAAGGGCGGGCCCCGGATGAGCAGTTCTTC
j_call: TRBJ2-1
cdr3_length: 14
clone_size: few
d_call: -
v_call: TRBV6-1

cdr3_aa: CASSQEGAADTQYF
cdr3_nt: TGCGCCAGCAGCCAAGAGGGGGCGGCGGATACGCAGTATTTT
j_call: TRBJ2-3
cdr3_length: 14
clone_size: -
d_call: -
v_call: TRBV4-3

cdr3_aa: CASSSEHNEQFF
cdr3_nt: TGTGCCAGCAGTTCCGAGCACAATGAGCAGTTCTTC
j_call: TRBJ2-1
cdr3_length: 12
clone_size: few
d_call: -
v_call: TRBV6-6

cdr3_aa: CASRETAGLDTGELFF
cdr3_nt: TGTGCCAGCAGGGAAACGGCAGGGCTTGACACCGGGGAGCTGTTTTTT
j_call: TRBJ2-2
cdr3_length: 16
clone_size: -
d_call: -
v_call: TRBV6-2/TRBV6-3

cdr3_aa: CSANPTGNYGYTF
cdr3_nt: TGCAGTGCTAACCCGACAGGGAACTATGGCTACACCTTC
j_call: TRBJ1-2
cdr3_length: 13
clone_size: few
d_call: TRBD1
v_call: TRBV20-1

cdr3_aa: CATLLAANTGELFF
cdr3_nt: TGTGCCACCCTACTAGCGGCGAACACCGGGGAGCTGTTTTTT
j_call: TRBJ2-2
cdr3_length: 14
clone_size: few
d_call: TRBD2
v_call: TRBV28

cdr3_aa: CASSTRGAPPNTGELFF
cdr3_nt: TGTGCCAGCTCAACTCGGGGAGCTCCACCGAACACCGGGGAGCTGTTTTTT
j_call: TRBJ2-2
cdr3_length: 17
clone_size: few
d_call: -
v_call: TRBV18

cdr3_aa: CASLTSPQTEAFF
cdr3_nt: TGTGCCAGCCTCACCTCCCCCCAGACTGAAGCTTTCTTT
j_call: TRBJ1-1
cdr3_length: 13
clone_size: few
d_call: -
v_call: TRBV7-2

cdr3_aa: CASSPDIGTGSYEQYF
cdr3_nt: TGCGCCAGCAGCCCCGACATCGGGACAGGATCCTACGAGCAGTACTTC
j_call: TRBJ2-7
cdr3_length: 16
clone_size: -
d_call: TRBD1
v_call: TRBV5-1

cdr3_aa: CASSPRPVGGSQWPQHF
cdr3_nt: TGTGCCAGCAGTCCCCGTCCGGTAGGGGGGTCCCAATGGCCCCAGCATTTT
j_call: TRBJ1-5
cdr3_length: 17
clone_size: -
d_call: -
v_call: TRBV28

cdr3_aa: CASSLAHAETEAFF
cdr3_nt: TGTGCCAGCAGCTTGGCCCACGCGGAGACTGAAGCTTTCTTT
j_call: TRBJ1-1
cdr3_length: 14
clone_size: -
d_call: -
v_call: TRBV5-5

cdr3_aa: CASSYYSSGGVDNEQFF
cdr3_nt: TGTGCCAGCAGTTACTACTCATCCGGGGGGGTGGACAATGAGCAGTTCTTC
j_call: TRBJ2-1
cdr3_length: 17
clone_size: -
d_call: TRBD2
v_call: TRBV6-2/TRBV6-3

cdr3_aa: CASSKNRETNEKLFF
cdr3_nt: TGTGCCAGCAGCAAAAACAGGGAAACTAATGAAAAACTGTTTTTT
j_call: TRBJ1-4
cdr3_length: 15
clone_size: many
d_call: -
v_call: TRBV7-9

cdr3_aa: CASSFRSSYGYTF
cdr3_nt: TGTGCCAGCAGTTTCCGGTCTTCGTATGGCTACACCTTC
j_call: TRBJ1-2
cdr3_length: 13
clone_size: -
d_call: -
v_call: TRBV27

cdr3_aa: CAIAGQGIPSGNTIYF
cdr3_nt: TGTGCCATCGCGGGGCAGGGGATCCCTTCTGGAAACACCATATATTTT
j_call: TRBJ1-3
cdr3_length: 16
clone_size: -
d_call: -
v_call: TRBV10-3